This T cell receptor (beta chain) emerged from a study of neurological immune-mediated disorders. This clonotype has a count of ten or more. Its antigen is unknown. Via MiXCR, TCRdb re-called the 5' RACE reads, giving one row per CDR3 protein. Altogether some 57,000 distinct CDR3 sequences are present, 3% to 3.5% being singletons, with the ten largest covering 7.1%. Study outcomes and limitations: The highest TCR clonal expansion occurred in HTLV-1-associated myelopathy; multiple sclerosis fell below healthy controls.

The CDR3 covers 16 residues. Deletions cut 2 bases from V and 0 bases from J, with 14 bases between. Germline V gene sequence: CDR1 MGHRA, CDR2 YSYEKL. Sequenced input: PBMCs. V usage is TRBV4-1 and J usage is TRBJ2-7, with D perhaps TRBD1 (5 bases). This clonotype was sampled from an older woman with multiple sclerosis. The CDR3 DNA reads TGCGCCAGCAGCCAACCAGGCAGGGTTAGCTCCTACGAGCAGTACTTC. It specifies CASSQPGRVSSYEQYF.